This T cell receptor (beta chain) appears in the sequencing data of a study of blood T cell repertoires in COVID-19. The CDR3 consists of 15 residues. The germline V gene encodes CDR1 LNHDA and CDR2 SQIVND (reference sequence). J lost 4 bases, V lost 4 bases, and 6 bases had no gene match. Original methodology: Researchers report that nucleated cell counts were estimated from reference gene primer amplification. Here immunoSEQ multiplex PCR was the method, and the copy in TCRdb shows in-frame clones only, minus some. V and J calls and clone size are given by that table; D and trimming were obtained from the DNA. Among approximately 260,000 clones, more than 70% were seen once, and the ten largest hold approximately 1.2%. Residents of about two dozen US areas, aged 18 to 89 years, made up the participants.

The chain employs TRBV19 and TRBJ1-1; 10 bases match TRBD1. Material for sequencing was PBMCs or T cells enriched from blood (not recorded which). The clonotype comes from a woman in her 40s with acute COVID-19. Here the CDR3 DNA reads TGTGCCAGTAGTACATCGCGGACAGGGGGCACTGAAGCTTTCTTT. Translated, it gives CASSTSRTGGTEAFF.